This TCR beta chain derives from a study of naive and memory T cell subsets. Study findings and constraints: A few larger clonotypes appeared in naive repertoires, especially CD8, possibly memory cells re-expressing CD45RA. Over 90% of naive TCR sequences appeared only once after error correction, unlike memory subsets.

The CDR3 loop spans 13 amino acids. V gave up 3 bases and J gave up 6 bases; unmatched junction bases: 2. The V gene's germline CDR1 is LGHNA and CDR2 YSLEER. An equimolar mix of two oligonucleotides served as the beta constant-region primer for TRBC1 and TRBC2. Nested alpha and beta constant-region primers with the SP2 primer drove four PCR rounds on ligated cDNA. Ligation attached a single-stranded oligonucleotide with a 12-nucleotide UMI and the SP2 primer to the cDNA 3' end. TCRdb reprocessed the UMI-ligation and nested PCR reads with MiXCR, giving one entry per CDR3 protein. The sample holds about 140,000 distinct CDR3 sequences, roughly a fifth seen once. A word on this clonotype: Antigen unknown.

This sequence originates from a human donor in good health. Source material: naive CD8+ T cells from blood. The chain links TRBV4-3 to TRBJ2-1, with 7 bases that match TRBD2. CDR3 protein: CASSHGTINEQFF. Written as DNA, the CDR3 is TGCGCCAGCAGCCACGGGACTATCAATGAGCAGTTCTTC.